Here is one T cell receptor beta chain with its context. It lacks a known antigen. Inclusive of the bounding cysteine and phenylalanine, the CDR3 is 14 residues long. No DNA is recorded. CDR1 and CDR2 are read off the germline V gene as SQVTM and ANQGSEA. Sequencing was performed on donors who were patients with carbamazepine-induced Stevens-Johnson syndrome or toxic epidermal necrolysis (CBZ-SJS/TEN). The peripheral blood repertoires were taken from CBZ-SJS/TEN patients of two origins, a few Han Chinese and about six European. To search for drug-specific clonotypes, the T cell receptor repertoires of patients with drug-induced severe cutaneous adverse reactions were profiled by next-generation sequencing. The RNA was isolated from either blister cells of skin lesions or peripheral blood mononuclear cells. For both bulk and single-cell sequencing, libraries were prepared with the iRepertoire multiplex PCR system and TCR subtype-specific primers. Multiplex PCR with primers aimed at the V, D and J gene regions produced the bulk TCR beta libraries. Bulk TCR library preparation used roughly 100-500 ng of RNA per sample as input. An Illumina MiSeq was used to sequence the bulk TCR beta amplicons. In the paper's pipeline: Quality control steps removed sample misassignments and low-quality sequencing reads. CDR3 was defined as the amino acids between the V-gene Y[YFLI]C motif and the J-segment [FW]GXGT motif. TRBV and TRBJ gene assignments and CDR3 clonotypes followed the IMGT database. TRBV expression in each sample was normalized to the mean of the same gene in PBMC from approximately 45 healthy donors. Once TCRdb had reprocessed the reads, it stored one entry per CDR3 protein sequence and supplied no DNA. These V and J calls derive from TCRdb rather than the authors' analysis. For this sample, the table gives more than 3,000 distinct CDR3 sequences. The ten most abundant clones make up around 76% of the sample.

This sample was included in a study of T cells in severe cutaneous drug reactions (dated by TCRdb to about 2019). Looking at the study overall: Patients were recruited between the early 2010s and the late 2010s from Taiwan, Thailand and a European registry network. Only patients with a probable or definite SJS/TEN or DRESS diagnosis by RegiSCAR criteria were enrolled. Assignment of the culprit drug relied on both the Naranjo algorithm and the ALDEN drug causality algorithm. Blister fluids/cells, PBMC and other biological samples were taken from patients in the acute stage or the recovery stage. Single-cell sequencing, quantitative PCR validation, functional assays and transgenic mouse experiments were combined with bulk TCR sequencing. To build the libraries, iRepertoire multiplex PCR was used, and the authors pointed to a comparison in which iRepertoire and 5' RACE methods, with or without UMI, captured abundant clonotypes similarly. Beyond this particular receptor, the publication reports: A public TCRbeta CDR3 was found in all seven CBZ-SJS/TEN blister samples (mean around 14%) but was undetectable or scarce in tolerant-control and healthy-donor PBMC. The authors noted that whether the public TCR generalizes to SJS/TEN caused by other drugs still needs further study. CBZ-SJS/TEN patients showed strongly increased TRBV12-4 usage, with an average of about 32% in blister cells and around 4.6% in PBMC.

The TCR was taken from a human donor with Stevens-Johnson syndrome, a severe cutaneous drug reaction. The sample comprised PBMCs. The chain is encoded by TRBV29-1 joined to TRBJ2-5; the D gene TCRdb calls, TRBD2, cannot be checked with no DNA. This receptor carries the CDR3 CSVAPPTKQETQYF.